This TCR beta chain was documented in a study of blood T cell repertoires in COVID-19. Profiled with immunoSEQ multiplex PCR; TCRdb holds only in-frame clones, not every one. The sample consists of hundreds of thousands of clones, 70% to 90% of them appearing once. This TCR was sampled from a woman between 18 and 29 years old with acute COVID-19. Sequencing was performed on PBMCs or T cells enriched from blood (not recorded which).

The CDR3 sequence: CSVEPLRDRGNNEQFF. CDR3 coding DNA: TGCAGCGTTGAACCCCTCCGGGACAGGGGTAACAATGAGCAGTTCTTC. This rearrangement joins TRBV29-1 to TRBJ2-1, with 10 bases aligning to TRBD1. Germline CDR1 reads SQVTM; CDR2 reads ANQGSEA. Unmatched junction bases numbered 9, after V lost 2 bases and J lost 5 bases. This CDR3 is 16 amino acids long.